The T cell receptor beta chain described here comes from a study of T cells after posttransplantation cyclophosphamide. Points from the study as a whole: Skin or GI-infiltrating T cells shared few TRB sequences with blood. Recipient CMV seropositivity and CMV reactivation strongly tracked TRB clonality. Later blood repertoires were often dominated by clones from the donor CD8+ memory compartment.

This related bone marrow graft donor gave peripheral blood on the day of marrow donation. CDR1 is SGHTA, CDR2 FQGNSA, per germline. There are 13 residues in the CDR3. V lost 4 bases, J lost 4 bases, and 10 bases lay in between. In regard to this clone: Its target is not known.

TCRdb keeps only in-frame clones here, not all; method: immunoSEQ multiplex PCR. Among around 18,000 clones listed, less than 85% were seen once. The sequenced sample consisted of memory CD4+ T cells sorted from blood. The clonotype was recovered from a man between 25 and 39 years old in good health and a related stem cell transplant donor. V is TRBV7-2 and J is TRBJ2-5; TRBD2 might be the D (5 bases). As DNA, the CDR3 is TGTGCCAGCAGCTCGGACTTGGGAGAGACCCAGTACTTC. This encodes CASSSDLGETQYF.